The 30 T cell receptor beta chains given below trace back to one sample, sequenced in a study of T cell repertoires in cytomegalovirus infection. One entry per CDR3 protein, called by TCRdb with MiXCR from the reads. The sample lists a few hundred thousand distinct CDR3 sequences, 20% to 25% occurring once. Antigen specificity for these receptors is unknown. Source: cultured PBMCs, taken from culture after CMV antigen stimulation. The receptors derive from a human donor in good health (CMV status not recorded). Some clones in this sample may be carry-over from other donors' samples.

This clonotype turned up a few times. The CDR3 region is CASTLGGTSSNEQFF. The DNA of the CDR3 is TGTGCCAGCACTCTGGGTGGGACTAGCTCCAATGAGCAGTTCTTC. V usage is TRBV6-1 and J usage is TRBJ2-1, with 9 nucleotides matching TRBD2. This CDR3 spans 15 amino acids. Germline CDR1 is MNHNS and CDR2 is SASEGT. V shed 7 bases, J shed 6 bases, and the junction held 10 bases outside the gene matches.

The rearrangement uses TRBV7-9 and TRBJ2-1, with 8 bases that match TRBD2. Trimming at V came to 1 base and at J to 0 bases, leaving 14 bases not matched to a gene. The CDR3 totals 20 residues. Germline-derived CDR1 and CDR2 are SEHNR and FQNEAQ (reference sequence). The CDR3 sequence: CASSLVGLAGHPSSYNEQFF. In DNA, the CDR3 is TGTGCCAGCAGCTTAGTGGGATTAGCGGGGCACCCGAGCTCCTACAATGAGCAGTTCTTC.

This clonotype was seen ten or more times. The CDR3 is CASSLGGSGAWYEQFF. DNA for the CDR3: TGTGCCAGCAGCTTAGGGGGTAGCGGGGCTTGGTATGAGCAGTTCTTC. J is TRBJ2-1 and V is TRBV7-2, with TRBD2 matching 8 bases. The CDR3 is 16 amino acids. Germline CDR1 reads SGHTA; CDR2 reads FQGNSA. The V and J ends lost 1 base and 8 bases, in that order; junction bases with no gene match: 10.

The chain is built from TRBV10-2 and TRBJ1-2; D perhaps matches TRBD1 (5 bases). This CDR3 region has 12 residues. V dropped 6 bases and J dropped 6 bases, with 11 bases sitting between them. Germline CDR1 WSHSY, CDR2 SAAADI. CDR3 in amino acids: CASSTGTHGYTF. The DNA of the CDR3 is TGCGCCAGCAGCACCGGGACCCATGGCTACACCTTC.

The CDR3 reads CASSLAPGGGGFYREGPYEQYV. CDR3 coding DNA: TGTGCCAGCAGCTTAGCTCCAGGAGGAGGGGGTTTCTATCGGGAGGGCCCCTACGAGCAGTACGTC. The chain is built from TRBV7-9 and TRBJ2-7; 8 bases map to TRBD2. V shed 0 bases, J shed 2 bases, and the junction held 24 bases outside the gene matches. CDR3 size: 22 residues. CDR1 is SEHNR and CDR2 is FQNEAQ in the germline V gene (reference sequence).

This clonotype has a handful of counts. CDR3 bases: TGTGCCAGCAGTCGCAGCCCTGCACTCGGAGGCTACACCTTC. Residues: CASSRSPALGGYTF. The gene calls are TRBV6-1 and TRBJ1-2; D is ambiguous. This CDR3 contains 14 residues. V lost 5 bases to trimming and J lost 8 bases, with 18 bases between them. CDR1 is MNHNS, CDR2 SASEGT, per germline.

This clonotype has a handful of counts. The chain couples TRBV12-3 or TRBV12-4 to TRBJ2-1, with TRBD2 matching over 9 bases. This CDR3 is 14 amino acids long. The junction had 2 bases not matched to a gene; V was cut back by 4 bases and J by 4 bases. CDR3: CASSSSGRYNEQFF. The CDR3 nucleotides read TGTGCCAGCAGTTCGAGCGGGAGGTACAATGAGCAGTTCTTC.

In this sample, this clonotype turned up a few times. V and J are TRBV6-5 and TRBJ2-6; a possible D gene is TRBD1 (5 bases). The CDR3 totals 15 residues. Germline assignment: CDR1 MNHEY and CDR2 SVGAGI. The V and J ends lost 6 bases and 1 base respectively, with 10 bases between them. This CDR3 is CASSPRASGANVLTF. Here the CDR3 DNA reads TGTGCCAGCAGCCCCAGGGCTTCTGGGGCCAACGTCCTGACTTTC.

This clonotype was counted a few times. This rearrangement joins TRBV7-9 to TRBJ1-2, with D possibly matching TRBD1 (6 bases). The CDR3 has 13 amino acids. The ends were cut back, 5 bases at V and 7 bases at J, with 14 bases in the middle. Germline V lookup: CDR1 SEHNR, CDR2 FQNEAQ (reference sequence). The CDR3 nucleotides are TGTGCCAGCAGCCTACAGGGTACTAGTGGCTACACCTTC. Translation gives CASSLQGTSGYTF.

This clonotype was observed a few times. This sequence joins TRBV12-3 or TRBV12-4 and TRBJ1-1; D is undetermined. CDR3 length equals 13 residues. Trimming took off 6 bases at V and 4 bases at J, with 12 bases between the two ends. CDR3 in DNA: TGTGCCAGCAGCCCCGTGTCCGGCACTGAAGCTTTCTTT. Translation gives CASSPVSGTEAFF.

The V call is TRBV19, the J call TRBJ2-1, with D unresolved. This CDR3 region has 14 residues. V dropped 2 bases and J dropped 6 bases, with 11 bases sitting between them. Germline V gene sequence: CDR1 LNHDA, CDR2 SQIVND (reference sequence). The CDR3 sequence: CASSINPVGNEQFF. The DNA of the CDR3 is TGTGCCAGTAGTATAAACCCAGTGGGCAATGAGCAGTTCTTC.

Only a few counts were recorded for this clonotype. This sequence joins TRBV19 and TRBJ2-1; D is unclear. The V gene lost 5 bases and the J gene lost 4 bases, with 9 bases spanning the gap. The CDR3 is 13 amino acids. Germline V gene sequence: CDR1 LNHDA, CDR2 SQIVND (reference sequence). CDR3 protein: CASSAVLYNEQFF. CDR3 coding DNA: TGTGCCAGTAGTGCAGTCTTATACAATGAGCAGTTCTTC.

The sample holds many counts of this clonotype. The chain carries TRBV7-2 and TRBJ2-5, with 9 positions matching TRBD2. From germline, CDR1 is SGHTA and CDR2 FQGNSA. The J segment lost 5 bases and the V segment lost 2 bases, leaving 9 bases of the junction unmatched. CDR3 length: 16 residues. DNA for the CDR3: TGTGCCAGCAGCTTATTAAGAGCGGGAGGAGGGGAGACCCAGTACTTC. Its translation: CASSLLRAGGGETQYF.

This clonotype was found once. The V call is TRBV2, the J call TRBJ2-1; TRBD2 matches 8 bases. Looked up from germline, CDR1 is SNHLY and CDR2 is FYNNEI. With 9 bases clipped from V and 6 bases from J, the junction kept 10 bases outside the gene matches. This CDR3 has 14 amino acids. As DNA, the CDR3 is TGTGCCAGTTCGCGGGCGGGAGGTAGCAATGAGCAGTTCTTC. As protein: CASSRAGGSNEQFF.

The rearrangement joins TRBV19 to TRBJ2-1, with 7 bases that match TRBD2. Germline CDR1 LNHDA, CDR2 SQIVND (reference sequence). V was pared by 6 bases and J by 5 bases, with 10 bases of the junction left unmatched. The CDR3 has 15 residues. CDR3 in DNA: TGTGCCAGTAGCTTGCCAGCGGGATACGACAATGAGCAGTTCTTC. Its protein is CASSLPAGYDNEQFF.

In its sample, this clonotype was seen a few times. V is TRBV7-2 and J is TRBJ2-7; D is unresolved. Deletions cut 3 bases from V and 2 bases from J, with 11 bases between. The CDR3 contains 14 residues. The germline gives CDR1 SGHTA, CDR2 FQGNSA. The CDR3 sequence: CASSLTDAPYEQYF. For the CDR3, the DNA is TGTGCCAGCAGCTTGACGGACGCCCCCTACGAGCAGTACTTC.

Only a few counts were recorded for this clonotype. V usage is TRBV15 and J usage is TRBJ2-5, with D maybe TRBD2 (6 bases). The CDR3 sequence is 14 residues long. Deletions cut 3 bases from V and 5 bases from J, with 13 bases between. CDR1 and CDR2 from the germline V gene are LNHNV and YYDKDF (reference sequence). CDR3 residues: CATSRKAGGETQYF. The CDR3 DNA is TGTGCCACCAGCAGGAAAGCGGGTGGGGAGACCCAGTACTTC.

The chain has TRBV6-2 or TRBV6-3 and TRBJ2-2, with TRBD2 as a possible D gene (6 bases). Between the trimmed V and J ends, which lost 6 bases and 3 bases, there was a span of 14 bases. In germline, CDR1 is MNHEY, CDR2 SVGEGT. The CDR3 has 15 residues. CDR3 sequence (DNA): TGTGCCAGCAGGCGGGACGGCCGTGACACCGGGGAGCTGTTTTTT. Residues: CASRRDGRDTGELFF.

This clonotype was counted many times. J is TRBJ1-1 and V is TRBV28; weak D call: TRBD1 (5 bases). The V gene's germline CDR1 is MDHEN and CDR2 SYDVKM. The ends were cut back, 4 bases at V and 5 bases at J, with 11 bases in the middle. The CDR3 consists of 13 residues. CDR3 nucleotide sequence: TGTGCCAGCAGTTCGGCGCAGGGTACTGAAGCTTTCTTT. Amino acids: CASSSAQGTEAFF.

CDR3 amino acids: CASSPSLAGAVNEQYV. CDR3 DNA: TGTGCCAGCAGCCCCTCCCTAGCGGGAGCTGTCAACGAGCAGTACGTC. The chain is built from TRBV6-2 or TRBV6-3 and TRBJ2-7; 10 bases map to TRBD2. Germline V gene data show CDR1 as MNHEY and CDR2 as SVGEGT. The CDR3 contains 16 residues. Losses at the gene ends were 6 bases for V and 5 bases for J; bases not matched to a gene: 13.

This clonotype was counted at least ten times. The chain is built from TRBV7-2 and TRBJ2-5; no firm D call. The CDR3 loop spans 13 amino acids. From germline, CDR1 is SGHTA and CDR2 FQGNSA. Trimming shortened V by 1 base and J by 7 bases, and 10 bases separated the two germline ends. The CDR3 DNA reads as TGTGCCAGCAGCTTAGGGCAAGATAGGACCCAGTACTTC. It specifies CASSLGQDRTQYF.

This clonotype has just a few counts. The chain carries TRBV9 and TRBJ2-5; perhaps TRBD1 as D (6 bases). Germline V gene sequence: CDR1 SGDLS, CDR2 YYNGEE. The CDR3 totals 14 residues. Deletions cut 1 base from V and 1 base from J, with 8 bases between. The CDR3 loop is CASSVSGAQETQYF. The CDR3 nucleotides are TGTGCCAGCAGCGTATCAGGGGCCCAAGAGACCCAGTACTTC.

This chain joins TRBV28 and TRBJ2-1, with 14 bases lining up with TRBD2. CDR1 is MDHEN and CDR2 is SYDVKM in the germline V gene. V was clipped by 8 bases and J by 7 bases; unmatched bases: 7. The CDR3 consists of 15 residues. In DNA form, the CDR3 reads TGTGCCAGCGGAAGGGGGACTAGCGGGAGTAATGAGCAGTTCTTC. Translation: CASGRGTSGSNEQFF.

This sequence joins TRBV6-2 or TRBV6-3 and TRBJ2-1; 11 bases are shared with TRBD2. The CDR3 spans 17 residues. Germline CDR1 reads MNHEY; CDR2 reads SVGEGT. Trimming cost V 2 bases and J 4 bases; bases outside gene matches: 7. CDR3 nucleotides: TGTGCCAGCAGTTACGACAGGACTAGCGGGCAGTACAATGAGCAGTTCTTC. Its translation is CASSYDRTSGQYNEQFF.

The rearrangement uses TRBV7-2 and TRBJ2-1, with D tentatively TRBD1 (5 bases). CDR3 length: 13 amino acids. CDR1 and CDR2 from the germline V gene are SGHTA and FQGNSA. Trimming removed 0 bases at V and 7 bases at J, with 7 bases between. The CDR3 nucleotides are TGTGCCAGCAGCTTAGCCGGACAAAATGAGCAGTTCTTC. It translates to CASSLAGQNEQFF.

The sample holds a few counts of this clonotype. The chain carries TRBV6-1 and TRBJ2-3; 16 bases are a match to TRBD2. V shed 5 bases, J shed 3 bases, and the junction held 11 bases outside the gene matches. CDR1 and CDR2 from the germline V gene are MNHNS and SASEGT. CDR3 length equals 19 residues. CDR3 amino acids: CASSPPGLAGGKRTDTQYF. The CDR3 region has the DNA TGTGCCAGCAGTCCCCCGGGACTAGCGGGAGGGAAAAGAACAGATACGCAGTATTTT.

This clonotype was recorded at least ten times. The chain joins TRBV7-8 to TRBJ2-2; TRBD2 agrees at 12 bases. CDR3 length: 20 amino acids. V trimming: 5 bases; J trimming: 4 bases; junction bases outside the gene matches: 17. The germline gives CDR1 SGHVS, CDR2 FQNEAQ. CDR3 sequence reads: CASSPNRRLAGVRGTGELFF. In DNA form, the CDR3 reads TGTGCCAGCAGCCCTAATCGGCGACTAGCGGGAGTCCGCGGCACCGGGGAGCTGTTTTTT. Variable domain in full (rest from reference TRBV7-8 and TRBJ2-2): GAGVSQSPRYKVAKRGQDVALRCDPISGHVSLFWYQQALGQGPEFLTYFQNEAQLDKSGLPSDRFFAERPEGSVSTLKIQRTQQEDSAVYLCASSPNRRLAGVRGTGELFFGEGSRLTVL.

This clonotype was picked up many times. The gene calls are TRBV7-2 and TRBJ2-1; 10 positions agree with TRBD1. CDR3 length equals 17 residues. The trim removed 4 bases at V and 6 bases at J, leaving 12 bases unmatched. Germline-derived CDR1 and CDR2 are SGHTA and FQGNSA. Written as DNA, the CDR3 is TGTGCCAGCAGCTACAGAGCCCGGGACAGGGGTCGCAATGAGCAGTTCTTC. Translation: CASSYRARDRGRNEQFF.

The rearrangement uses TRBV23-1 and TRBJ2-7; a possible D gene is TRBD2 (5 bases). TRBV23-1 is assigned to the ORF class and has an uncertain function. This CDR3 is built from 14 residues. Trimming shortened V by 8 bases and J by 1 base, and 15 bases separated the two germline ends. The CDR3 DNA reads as TGCGCCAGCCAAAGACGGCGAGGGTCCTACGAGCAGTACTTC. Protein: CASQRRRGSYEQYF.

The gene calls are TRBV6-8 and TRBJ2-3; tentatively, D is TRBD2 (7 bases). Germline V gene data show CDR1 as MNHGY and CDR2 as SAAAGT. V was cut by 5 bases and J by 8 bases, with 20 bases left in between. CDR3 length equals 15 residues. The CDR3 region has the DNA TGTGCCAGCAGTCCCGATTCCCGGGGGGCCGGTACGCAGTATTTT. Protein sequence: CASSPDSRGAGTQYF.